The 2 T cell receptor beta chains reported below all come from one sample, sequenced in a study of Ad26.COV2.S vaccination and SARS-CoV-2 variants. Treatment given: over 15 received Ad26.COV2.S at low or high dose, single or two shots; 5 received placebo; per-sample allocation not given. Sampling was performed 63 days after the first vaccine or placebo injection. This table comes from immunoSEQ multiplex PCR, and its TCRdb copy is limited to in-frame clones, with some not included. The table shows under 250,000 clones, with roughly nine tenths occurring only once. The input for sequencing was peripheral blood, taken in a trial of Ad26.COV2.S vaccine versus placebo. These receptors were obtained from a person between 18 and 60 years old who received the Ad26.COV2.S COVID-19 vaccine or a placebo.

On this clone itself: The sample holds other DNA sequences that translate to the same CDR3. The V call is TRBV15, the J call TRBJ2-5; the D is unclear. V lost 0 bases, J lost 5 bases, and 4 bases lay in between. This CDR3 has 12 residues. The V gene's germline CDR1 is LNHNV and CDR2 YYDKDF (reference sequence). The CDR3 nucleotides are TGTGCCACCAGCAGAGATAGGGAGACCCAGTACTTC. As protein: CATSRDRETQYF.

This sequence joins TRBV28 and TRBJ2-7, with D possibly being TRBD2 (6 bases). Germline V gives CDR1 MDHEN, CDR2 SYDVKM. The CDR3 is made up of 13 amino acids. V was trimmed by 8 bases and J by 6 bases, leaving 17 bases between them. The CDR3 DNA reads TGTGCCAGCCGTTACGGGGACTTTGGCGAGCAGTACGTC. This codes for CASRYGDFGEQYV.